These 13 T cell receptor beta chains originate from one sample sequenced in a study of T cells after yellow fever vaccination. TCRdb reprocessed the 5' RACE reads with MiXCR, giving one entry per CDR3 protein. Of some 560,000 distinct CDR3 sequences listed, 17% were seen once; the top ten hold 17%. Source: PBMCs, taken 5 to 6 days after the first yellow fever vaccination. The receptors here all came from a man between 18 and 35 years old who received the YFV17D yellow fever vaccine.

The chain has TRBV7-2 and TRBJ2-1; 11 nucleotides line up with TRBD2. The CDR3 consists of 17 residues. Trimming cost V 6 bases and J 0 bases; bases outside gene matches: 7. CDR1 is SGHTA, CDR2 FQGNSA, per germline. Here the CDR3 DNA reads TGTGCCAGCAGGCTAGCGGGGGGTCCCAGCTCCTACAATGAGCAGTTCTTC. Its translation is CASRLAGGPSSYNEQFF.

This clonotype has more than one count but fewer than ten. J is TRBJ2-5 and V is TRBV24-1, with 7 bases fitting TRBD2. The germline V gene has CDR1 KGHDR and CDR2 SFDVKD. V was clipped by 3 bases and J by 5 bases; unmatched bases: 14. The length of the CDR3 is 17 residues. The CDR3 bases are TGTGCCACCAGTGATGGGGGGGGAGCTCCAACGGGGGAGACCCAGTACTTC. It yields the protein CATSDGGGAPTGETQYF.

This clonotype was seen repeatedly, ten times or more. The chain couples TRBV7-6 to TRBJ2-6; D is undetermined. The length of the CDR3 is 14 residues. Looked up from germline, CDR1 is SGHVS and CDR2 is FNYEAQ. V was clipped by 5 bases and J by 0 bases, with 5 bases between them. CDR3 in amino acids: CASSSNSGANVLTF. As DNA, the CDR3 is TGTGCCAGCAGCAGTAACTCTGGGGCCAACGTCCTGACTTTC.

This clonotype was counted many times. The V gene is TRBV5-1, the J gene TRBJ1-1; weak D call: TRBD1 (5 bases). Germline V gene data show CDR1 as SGHRS and CDR2 as YFSETQ. The ends were cut back, 5 bases at V and 5 bases at J, with 16 bases in the middle. The CDR3 loop spans 14 amino acids. This CDR3 reads CASRDQGGLTEAFF. CDR3 DNA sequence: TGCGCCAGCAGGGACCAGGGTGGGCTGACTGAAGCTTTCTTT.

The V gene is TRBV5-4, the J gene TRBJ2-5; no clear D gene. Trimming pared 0 bases from V and 1 base from J, leaving 13 bases between. This CDR3 has 16 residues. Germline lookup yields CDR1 SGHNT and CDR2 YYREEE (reference sequence). CDR3 nucleotide sequence: TGTGCCAGCAGCTTGGCCTCTTACAACCTCCAAGAGACCCAGTACTTC. Amino acid sequence: CASSLASYNLQETQYF.

This clonotype has more than one count but fewer than ten. The chain is built from TRBV3-1 and TRBJ1-1; the D is unclear. The CDR3 runs 13 residues. V was trimmed by 6 bases and J by 3 bases, leaving 11 bases between them. CDR1 and CDR2 (germline): LGHDT, YNNKEL (reference sequence). CDR3 in DNA: TGTGCCAGCAGTAGAGACTCGCACACTGAAGCTTTCTTT. Protein sequence: CASSRDSHTEAFF.

The rearrangement links TRBV4-3 to TRBJ1-6, with D unclear. This CDR3 contains 14 residues. CDR1 and CDR2 (germline): LGHNA, YSLEER. Trimming stripped 4 bases from V and 10 bases from J, with 14 bases between. CDR3 sequence reads: CASSLTGAASPLHF. The CDR3 coding sequence is TGCGCCAGCAGCCTCACGGGAGCTGCATCACCCCTCCACTTT.

This chain uses TRBV27 with TRBJ2-1; no clear D gene. The CDR3 has 14 residues. The germline V and J ends were trimmed by 8 bases and 0 bases, with 11 bases remaining between them. Germline V CDR1 and CDR2: MNHEY, SMNVEV (reference sequence). CDR3 in amino acids: CASSRVGSYNEQFF. CDR3 DNA: TGTGCCAGCTCCCGCGTTGGCTCCTACAATGAGCAGTTCTTC.

The rearrangement uses TRBV5-4 and TRBJ1-1; tentative D call: TRBD1 (6 bases). Germline V gene sequence: CDR1 SGHNT, CDR2 YYREEE (reference sequence). The CDR3 has 15 residues. V lost 4 bases and J 3 bases, leaving 16 bases between the germline ends. The CDR3 region is CASSDWTAKHTEAFF. The CDR3 DNA reads TGTGCCAGCAGCGATTGGACAGCTAAGCACACTGAAGCTTTCTTT. Complete variable domain (other parts from reference TRBV5-4 and TRBJ1-1): ETGVTQSPTHLIKTRGQQVTLRCSSQSGHNTVSWYQQALGQGPQFIFQYYREEENGRGNFPPRFSGLQFPNYSSELNVNALELDDSALYLCASSDWTAKHTEAFFGQGTRLTVV.

This clonotype was seen a few times. CDR3 sequence (DNA): TGCAGCGTTGAAGATCTGACAGGGGGCTACAATGAGCAGTTCTTC. Amino acid sequence: CSVEDLTGGYNEQFF. The chain has TRBV29-1 and TRBJ2-1; 9 bases line up with TRBD1. The CDR3 is 15 residues long. Germline loops: CDR1 SQVTM, CDR2 ANQGSEA. Losses at the gene ends were 0 bases for V and 3 bases for J; bases not matched to a gene: 3.

The chain has TRBV5-1 and TRBJ2-1, with a weak D call TRBD2 (6 bases). V dropped 4 bases and J dropped 9 bases, with 14 bases sitting between them. The length of the CDR3 is 13 residues. Germline values: CDR1 SGHRS, CDR2 YFSETQ. The CDR3 sequence: CASSPTSYVEQFF. The CDR3 DNA sequence: TGCGCCAGCAGCCCAACTAGCTATGTTGAGCAGTTCTTC. Full variable domain (rest looked up from reference TRBV5-1 and TRBJ2-1): KAGVTQTPRYLIKTRGQQVTLSCSPISGHRSVSWYQQTPGQGLQFLFEYFSETQRNKGNFPGRFSGRQFSNSRSEMNVSTLELGDSALYLCASSPTSYVEQFFGPGTRLTVL.

This clonotype was detected only a few times. The chain carries TRBV4-1 and TRBJ2-5, with D perhaps TRBD1 or TRBD2 (6 bases each). CDR1 is MGHRA and CDR2 is YSYEKL in the germline V gene. CDR3 length equals 14 residues. V was trimmed by 6 bases and J by 4 bases, leaving 15 bases between them. CDR3 sequence: CASRRVGGPETQYF. The CDR3 DNA is TGCGCCAGCAGGAGGGTCGGGGGCCCAGAGACCCAGTACTTC.

This clonotype was observed many times. V is TRBV5-1 and J is TRBJ1-2; tentatively, D is TRBD1 (6 bases). Trimming pared 0 bases from V and 7 bases from J, leaving 19 bases between. The V gene's germline CDR1 is SGHRS and CDR2 YFSETQ. The CDR3 loop spans 16 amino acids. DNA of the CDR3: TGCGCCAGCAGCTTGGAAGGGGGGACCGCCGCTCGTGGCTACACCTTC. Its protein is CASSLEGGTAARGYTF. Full variable domain (outside the CDR3, taken from reference TRBV5-1 and TRBJ1-2): KAGVTQTPRYLIKTRGQQVTLSCSPISGHRSVSWYQQTPGQGLQFLFEYFSETQRNKGNFPGRFSGRQFSNSRSEMNVSTLELGDSALYLCASSLEGGTAARGYTFGSGTRLTVV.